One T cell receptor (beta chain) is described in this entry. Only in-frame clones appear in the TCRdb table, and some are missing; sequencing was by immunoSEQ multiplex PCR. This sample carries some 430,000 clones, roughly 88% of them seen once, and the ten largest clones take 0.6%. The CDR3 has 13 amino acids. The ends were cut back, 6 bases at V and 8 bases at J, with 16 bases in the middle. Per germline, CDR1 WNHNN and CDR2 SYGVQD (reference sequence). This record belongs to a study of blood T cell repertoires in COVID-19. Looking at the study overall: The study drew acute and convalescent COVID-19 samples from the United States, Italy and Spain.

Membership in each cohort depended on participant-reported clinical history. The V and J genes are TRBV10-1 and TRBJ1-2; maybe TRBD1 (5 bases). The sample taken for sequencing was PBMCs or T cells enriched from blood (not recorded which). The sequence was obtained from a man between 18 and 35 years old who had recovered from COVID-19. The CDR3 loop reads CASSAGVVGGYTF. For the CDR3, the DNA is TGCGCCAGCAGCGCGGGGGTCGTCGGCGGCTACACCTTC.